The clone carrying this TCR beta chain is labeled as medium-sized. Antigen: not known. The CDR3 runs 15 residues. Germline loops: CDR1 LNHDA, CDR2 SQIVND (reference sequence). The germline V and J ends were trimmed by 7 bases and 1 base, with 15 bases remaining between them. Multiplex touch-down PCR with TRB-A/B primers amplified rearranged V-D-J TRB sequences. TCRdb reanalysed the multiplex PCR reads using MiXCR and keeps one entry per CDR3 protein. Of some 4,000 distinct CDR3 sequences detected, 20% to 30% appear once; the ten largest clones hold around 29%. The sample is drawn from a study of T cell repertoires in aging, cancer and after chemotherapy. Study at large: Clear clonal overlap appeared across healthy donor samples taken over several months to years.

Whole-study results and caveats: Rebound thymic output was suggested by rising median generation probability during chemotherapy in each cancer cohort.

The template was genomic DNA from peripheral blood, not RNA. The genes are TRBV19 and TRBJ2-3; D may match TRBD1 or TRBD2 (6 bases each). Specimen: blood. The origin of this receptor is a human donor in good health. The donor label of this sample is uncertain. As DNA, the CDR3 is TGTGCCAGTACCCCGATCGGGGGCCGCACAGATACGCAGTATTTT. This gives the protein CASTPIGGRTDTQYF.